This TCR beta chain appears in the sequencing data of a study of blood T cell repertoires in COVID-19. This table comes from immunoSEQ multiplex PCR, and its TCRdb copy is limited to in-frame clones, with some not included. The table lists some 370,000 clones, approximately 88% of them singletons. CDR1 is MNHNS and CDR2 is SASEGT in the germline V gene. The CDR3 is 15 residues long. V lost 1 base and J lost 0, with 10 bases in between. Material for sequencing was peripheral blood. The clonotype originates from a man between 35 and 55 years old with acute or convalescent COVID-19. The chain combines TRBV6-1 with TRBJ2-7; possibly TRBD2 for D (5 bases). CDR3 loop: CASSEGASSSYEQYF. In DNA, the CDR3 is TGTGCCAGCAGTGAAGGGGCTAGCAGCTCCTACGAGCAGTACTTC.